The source of this T cell receptor beta chain is a study of tumor-infiltrating lymphocytes in primary liver carcinoma. The overall study: Tumors were stage T1-T3 N0M0, about 4 to 11 cm across.

Trimming took 6 bases from V and 0 from J; bases not matched to a gene: 16. CDR3 length: 18 residues. The sample holds a few counts of this clonotype. Its antigen is undetermined. Synthesis of TCR beta cDNA was carried out from about 0.55 ug total RNA with a constant-region primer. Investigators got TCR beta libraries out of three nested multiplex PCR rounds, done with slightly modified ARM-PCR. The opening two PCR rounds, approximately 10 cycles each, paired TRBV1-TRBV30 forward primers with a C-beta reverse primer. TCRdb independently ran MiXCR on the multiplex PCR reads; one entry per CDR3 protein. The sample carries approximately 330,000 distinct CDR3 sequences, roughly 61% recorded once. Unsorted whole blood supplied the RNA, and germline DNA was extracted too. An approximately 3.7-milliliter peripheral blood sample was collected before surgery. Findings of the study overall: It was tumor-adjacent and tumor-blood pairs that overlapped less than tumor region pairs did. Blood fell significantly below tumors in its top-250-clone fraction (p = 0.039).

Material: peripheral blood. The TCR comes from a man aged 35 to 55 with primary liver carcinoma and hepatitis B virus infection. V and J are TRBV12-3 or TRBV12-4 and TRBJ2-7; 8 positions match TRBD1. This CDR3 is CASSLGAGGLENSYEQYF. Here the CDR3 DNA reads TGTGCCAGCAGCCTTGGGGCAGGGGGCCTCGAAAACTCCTACGAGCAGTACTTC.